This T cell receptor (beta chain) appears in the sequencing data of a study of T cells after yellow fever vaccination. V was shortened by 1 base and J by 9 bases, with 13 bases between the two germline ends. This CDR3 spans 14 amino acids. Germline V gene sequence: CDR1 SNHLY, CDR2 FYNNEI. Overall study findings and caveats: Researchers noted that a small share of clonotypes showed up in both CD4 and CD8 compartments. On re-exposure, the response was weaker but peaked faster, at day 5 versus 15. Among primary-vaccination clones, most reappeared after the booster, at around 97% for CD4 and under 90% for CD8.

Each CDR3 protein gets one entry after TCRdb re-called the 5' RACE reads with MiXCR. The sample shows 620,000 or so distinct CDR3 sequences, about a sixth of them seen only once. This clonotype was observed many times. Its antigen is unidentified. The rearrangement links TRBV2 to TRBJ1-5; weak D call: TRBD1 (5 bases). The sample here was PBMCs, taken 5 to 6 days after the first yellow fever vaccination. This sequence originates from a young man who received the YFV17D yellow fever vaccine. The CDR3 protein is CASSEEAGPPPQHF. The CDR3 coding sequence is TGTGCCAGCAGTGAAGAGGCGGGGCCCCCGCCCCAGCATTTT.